This T cell receptor beta chain was documented in a study of radiation and T cells in renal cell carcinoma. Study-wide results and limits: No pretreatment tumor biopsies were available for baseline clonotypes. Top tumor clonotypes rose in blood 2 weeks post-radiation, then contracted.

Germline CDR1 and CDR2: MNHNS and SASEGT. Trimming stripped 5 bases from V and 8 bases from J, with 12 bases between. This CDR3 has 12 amino acids. On this clone: What it recognizes is unknown.

Specified time point: blood 4 weeks post-SBRT, at nephrectomy. Treatment indicated: 15 Gy SBRT to primary tumor, nephrectomy 4 weeks later. Nephrectomy followed 15 Gy stereotactic body radiation by 4 weeks. The patient's renal cell carcinoma had clear cell pathology. Data came from immunoSEQ multiplex PCR; TCRdb stores just in-frame clones and leaves some out. The sample holds about 83,000 clones; approximately 87% are singletons and the top ten take under 2.5%. The TCR sequence derives from a woman aged 55-69 years with renal cell carcinoma. J is TRBJ1-2 and V is TRBV6-1; weak D call: TRBD1 (6 bases). Sequencing was performed on blood, taken from a patient whose treatment included radiotherapy and nephrectomy. CDR3 nucleotide sequence: TGTGCCAGCAGTCACAGGGACGACGGCTACACCTTC. Its protein is CASSHRDDGYTF.